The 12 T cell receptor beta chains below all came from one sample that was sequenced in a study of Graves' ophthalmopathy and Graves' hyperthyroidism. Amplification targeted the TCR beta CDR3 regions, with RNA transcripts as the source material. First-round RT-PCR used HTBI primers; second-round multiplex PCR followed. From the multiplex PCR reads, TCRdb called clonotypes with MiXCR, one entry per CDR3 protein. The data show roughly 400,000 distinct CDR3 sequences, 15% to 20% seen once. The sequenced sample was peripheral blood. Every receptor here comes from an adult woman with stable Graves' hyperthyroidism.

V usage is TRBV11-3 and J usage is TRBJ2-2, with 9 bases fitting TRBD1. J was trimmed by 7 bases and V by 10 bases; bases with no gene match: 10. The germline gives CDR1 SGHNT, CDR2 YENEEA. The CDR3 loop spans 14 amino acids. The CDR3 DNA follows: TGTGCCATCGAGGGACAGGGACTCAGCGGGGAGCTGTTTTTT. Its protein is CAIEGQGLSGELFF.

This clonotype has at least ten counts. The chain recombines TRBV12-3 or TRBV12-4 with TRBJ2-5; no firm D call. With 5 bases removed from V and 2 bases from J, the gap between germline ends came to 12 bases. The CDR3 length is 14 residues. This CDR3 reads CASSKRGRQETQYF. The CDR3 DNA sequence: TGTGCCAGCAGTAAACGAGGACGACAAGAGACCCAGTACTTC.

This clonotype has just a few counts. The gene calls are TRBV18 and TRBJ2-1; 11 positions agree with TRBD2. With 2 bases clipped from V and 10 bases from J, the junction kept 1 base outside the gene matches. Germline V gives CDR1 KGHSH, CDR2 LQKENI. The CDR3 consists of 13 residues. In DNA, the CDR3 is TGTGCCAGCTCACCAGGGACTAGCGGAGAGCAGTTCTTC. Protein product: CASSPGTSGEQFF.

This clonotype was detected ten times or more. The CDR3 sequence: CAWSVQNRWTDSPKNIQYF. The CDR3 nucleotides are TGTGCCTGGAGTGTCCAGAATCGGTGGACCGACTCTCCAAAAAACATTCAGTACTTC. The rearrangement joins TRBV30 to TRBJ2-4; D not certain. Germline loops: CDR1 GTSNPN, CDR2 SVGIG (reference sequence). Deletions cut 0 bases from V and 4 bases from J, with 25 bases between. The length of the CDR3 is 19 residues.

The CDR3 region is CASLSASENTEAFF. The CDR3 nucleotides read TGTGCCAGCCTCTCAGCCAGTGAGAACACTGAAGCTTTCTTT. V gene TRBV28 combines with J gene TRBJ1-1; D is unresolved. There are 14 residues in the CDR3. Germline loops: CDR1 MDHEN, CDR2 SYDVKM. V lost 8 bases to trimming and J lost 1 base, with 14 bases between them.

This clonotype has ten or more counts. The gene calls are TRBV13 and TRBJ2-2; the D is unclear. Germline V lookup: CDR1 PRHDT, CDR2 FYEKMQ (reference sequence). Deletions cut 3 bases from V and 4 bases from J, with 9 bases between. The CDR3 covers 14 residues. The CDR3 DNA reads TGTGCCAGCAGCTTTCGAGCCCGCACCGGGGAGCTGTTTTTT. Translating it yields CASSFRARTGELFF.

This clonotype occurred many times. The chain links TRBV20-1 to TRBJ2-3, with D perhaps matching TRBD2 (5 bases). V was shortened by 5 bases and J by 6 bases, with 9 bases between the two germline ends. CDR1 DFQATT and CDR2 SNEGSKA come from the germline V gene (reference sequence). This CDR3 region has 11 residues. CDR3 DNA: TGCAGTGCTTTAACTAGGGATACGCAGTATTTT. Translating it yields CSALTRDTQYF.

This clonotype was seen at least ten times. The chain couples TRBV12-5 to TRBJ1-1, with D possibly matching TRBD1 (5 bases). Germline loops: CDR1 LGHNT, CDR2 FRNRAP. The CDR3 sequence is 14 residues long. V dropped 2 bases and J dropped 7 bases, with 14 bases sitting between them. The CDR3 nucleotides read TGTGCTAGTGGTTTGTACGGGGGGGTTGATGAAGCTTTCTTT. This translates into CASGLYGGVDEAFF.

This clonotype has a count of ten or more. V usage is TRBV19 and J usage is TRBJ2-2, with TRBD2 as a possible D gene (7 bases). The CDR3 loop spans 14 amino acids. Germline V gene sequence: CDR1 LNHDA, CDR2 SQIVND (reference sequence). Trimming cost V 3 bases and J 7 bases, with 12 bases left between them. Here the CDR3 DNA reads TGTGCCAGTAGTATTCAGGGGAGGGTCGGGGAGCTGTTTTTT. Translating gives CASSIQGRVGELFF.

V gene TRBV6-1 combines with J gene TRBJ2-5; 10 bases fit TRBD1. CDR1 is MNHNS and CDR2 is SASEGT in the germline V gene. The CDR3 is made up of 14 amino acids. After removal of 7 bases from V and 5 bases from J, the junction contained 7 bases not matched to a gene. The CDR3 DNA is TGTGCCAGCATCCTGACAGGGGGCTCGGAGACCCAGTACTTC. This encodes CASILTGGSETQYF.

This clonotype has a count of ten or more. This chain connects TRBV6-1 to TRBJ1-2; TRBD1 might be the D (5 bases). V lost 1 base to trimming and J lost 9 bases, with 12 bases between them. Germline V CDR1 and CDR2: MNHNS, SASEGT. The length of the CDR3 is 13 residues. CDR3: CASSEGVGASYTF. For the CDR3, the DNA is TGTGCCAGCAGTGAAGGTGTAGGGGCCAGCTACACCTTC.

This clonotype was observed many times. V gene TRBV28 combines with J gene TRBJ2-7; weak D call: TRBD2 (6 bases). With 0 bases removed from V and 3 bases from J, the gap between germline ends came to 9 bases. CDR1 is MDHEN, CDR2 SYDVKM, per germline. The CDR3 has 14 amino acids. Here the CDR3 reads CASSLWRRGYEQYF. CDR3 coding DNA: TGTGCCAGCAGTTTATGGAGGCGGGGCTACGAGCAGTACTTC. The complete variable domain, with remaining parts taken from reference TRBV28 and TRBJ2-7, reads DVKVTQSSRYLVKRTGEKVFLECVQDMDHENMFWYRQDPGLGLRLIYFSYDVKMKEKGDIPEGYSVSREKKERFSLILESASTNQTSMYLCASSLWRRGYEQYFGPGTRLTVT.